This paragraph covers one T cell receptor beta chain sequence. This clone has a handful of counts. It lacks a known antigen. Base qualities were left out, and no much larger clone turns up one base away. This specimen belongs to a study of Ad26.COV2.S vaccination and SARS-CoV-2 variants (TCRdb year 2021). Regarding the study in general: Donors in the vaccine arm were drawn from COV1001, a multicentre, randomized, double-blind, placebo-controlled phase I-IIa trial testing Ad26.COV2.S in healthy adults. Ad26.COV2.S was given intramuscularly at 5x10^10 or 1x10^11 viral particles, as a single shot or as two shots 56 days apart. The specificity and breadth of SARS-CoV-2-reactive T cell receptors after Ad26.COV2.S vaccination were assessed by TCRbeta repertoire sequencing. The TCR-sequenced set comprised about 32 samples: some 19 Ad26.COV2.S vaccine recipients, 5 placebo recipients and 8 SARS-CoV-2 convalescent individuals. Participants in the trial were split at random into five groups of five each, receiving low-dose or high-dose Ad26.COV2.S once or twice, or else placebo on both occasions. Blinding of investigators to trial group allocation was maintained during experiments and outcome assessment. Overall results and qualifications from the work: Spike-specific TCR breadth was higher in Ad26.COV2.S recipients than in placebo recipients (P = 0.0014). Vaccine and placebo recipients had similar non-spike TCR breadth, a finding consistent with the vaccine containing only spike. After vaccination, spike-specific CD8+ and CD4+ T cell responses were reported to show substantial breadth. The authors noted that the TCR breadth and depth analyses may have underestimated total T cell responses. Comparing responses between vaccine doses or regimens was not something the study was powered to do.

Spanning cysteine to phenylalanine, the CDR3 consists of 14 amino acids. Only the CDR3 DNA stays, 42 bases, in frame from base 1. Trimming at the junction amounts to 1 base on V and 6 bases on J, and the germline ends lie 16 bases apart. The germline V gene (reference sequence) gives CDR1 as GTSNPN and CDR2 as SVGIG. In light of the paper, this sample's treatment or condition label describes: approximately 18 received Ad26.COV2.S at low or high dose, single or two shots; about 5 received placebo; per-sample allocation not given. For vaccine and placebo recipients, repertoires were sequenced using samples collected on day 63 after the first injection. In Cohort 1b, roughly 25 adults aged 18-55 years were enrolled at a single site in Boston, USA, between 29 July and 7 August 2020. Ad26.COV2.S consisted of a replication-incompetent adenovirus type 26 vector by which a prefusion-stabilized SARS-CoV-2 spike protein from the original Wuhan strain was expressed.

TCRbeta CDR3 regions were sequenced with the immunoSEQ Assay. After extraction, genomic DNA underwent amplification by bias-controlled multiplex PCR, followed by high-throughput sequencing. Per the source publication's procedure: To quantify the absolute abundance of each unique TCRbeta CDR3 region, sequences were collapsed and filtered. T cell fraction was estimated by normalizing TCRbeta template counts to usable DNA, with usable DNA measured through amplification of reference genes found in all nucleated cells. Repertoire TCRs were annotated as SARS-CoV-2-specific when V gene, CDR3 amino acid sequence and J gene were exactly matched to a known reactive TCR set. The reference SARS-CoV-2 TCR set was derived from MIRA and filtered for enrichment in COVID-19-positive ImmuneCODE repertoires, a step that removed public or cross-reactive TCRs. Drawing on the MIRA antigens, annotated TCRs were analysed further at the level of specific ORF or position within ORF. Breadth was defined as annotated unique rearrangements over total unique productive rearrangements; depth was the summed frequency of those rearrangements. Group comparisons of TCR breadth used two-sided Wilcoxon rank-sum tests. What TCRdb holds here is the immuneACCESS table cut down to in-frame rearrangements. Part of the clones is not present; checked against another copy, under half of the missing clones reflect an unresolved V gene, and the others are unexplained. D and trimming come from the DNA, and the V and J calls and clone size come from that table. This sample has nearly 400,000 clones in its table, and roughly 90% of those were observed once. The top ten clonotypes cover 1.9% of the sample.

The material was peripheral blood, obtained in a trial of Ad26.COV2.S vaccine versus placebo. The rearrangement combines TRBV30 with TRBJ2-7, with the D assignment possibly TRBD1 or TRBD2, given 7 matching bases for each. The receptor was derived from a person aged 18-60 years who received the Ad26.COV2.S COVID-19 vaccine or a placebo. At the DNA level, the sequence is TGTGCCTGGAGTGGCGGGAGACAGGGATCCGAGCAGTACTTC. Its coded protein is CAWSGGRQGSEQYF.